Each of the 8 T cell receptor beta chains below was sequenced from the same sample in a study of OX40 agonist ivuxolimab in advanced cancers. Assay used: immunoSEQ multiplex PCR; TCRdb lists only in-frame clones, some missing. This table holds some 100,000 clones, approximately 90% found once. The sample here was CD4+ or CD8+ T cells sorted from blood, taken in a trial of the OX40 agonist ivuxolimab. These receptors were taken from an adult with an advanced solid tumor such as melanoma, head and neck, liver or kidney cancer.

This chain connects TRBV5-1 to TRBJ2-2, with D perhaps TRBD2 (6 bases). V lost 3 bases, J lost 5 bases, and 11 bases lay in between. Looked up from germline, CDR1 is SGHRS and CDR2 is YFSETQ. This CDR3 region has 14 residues. CDR3 bases: TGCGCCAGCAGCTCGGGACTCTCGACCGGGGAGCTGTTTTTT. Translation: CASSSGLSTGELFF.

This chain links TRBV6-5 with TRBJ1-1; D is undetermined. This CDR3 contains 14 residues. Germline V gene lookup returns CDR1 MNHEY and CDR2 SVGAGI. Trimming took off 4 bases at V and 1 base at J, with 10 bases between the two ends. The CDR3, as DNA: TGTGCCAGCAGTTTACAAAGAGGGAACACTGAAGCTTTCTTT. Protein sequence: CASSLQRGNTEAFF.

V gene TRBV27 combines with J gene TRBJ2-3, with TRBD2 identical over 9 bases. J was trimmed by 3 bases and V by 2 bases; bases with no gene match: 3. CDR3 length: 15 amino acids. CDR1 and CDR2 (germline): MNHEY, SMNVEV (reference sequence). The CDR3 protein is CASSLNSGGTDTQYF. The DNA of the CDR3 is TGTGCCAGCAGTTTAAATAGCGGGGGTACAGATACGCAGTATTTT.

The chain employs TRBV7-6 and TRBJ1-1; 7 nucleotides align to TRBD1. This CDR3 is 13 amino acids long. Germline CDR1 reads SGHVS; CDR2 reads FNYEAQ. The ends lost 5 bases at V and 5 bases at J; junction bases unmatched: 5. The CDR3 reads CASSPDRATEAFF. The CDR3 DNA reads as TGTGCCAGCAGCCCCGACAGGGCTACTGAAGCTTTCTTT.

The chain uses TRBV19 and TRBJ2-5; TRBD1 agrees at 8 bases. CDR3 size: 12 residues. Germline CDR1 and CDR2: LNHDA and SQIVND (reference sequence). V was pared by 10 bases and J by 4 bases, with 5 bases of the junction left unmatched. CDR3 DNA: TGTGCCACCGACGGACAGGGAGAGACCCAGTACTTC. Protein: CATDGQGETQYF.

The V call is TRBV4-3, the J call TRBJ2-5, with 7 bases that match TRBD1. The length of the CDR3 is 16 residues. Germline loops: CDR1 LGHNA, CDR2 YSLEER. Trimming at V came to 0 bases and at J to 1 base, leaving 5 bases not matched to a gene. The CDR3 bases are TGCGCCAGCAGCCAAGAAGGGACAGTCTTCCAAGAGACCCAGTACTTC. This gives the protein CASSQEGTVFQETQYF.

With respect to this clone: The same CDR3 can be traced to other DNA sequences in this sample. This chain uses TRBV5-6 with TRBJ2-2; 8 bases match TRBD1. Germline V gives CDR1 SGHDT, CDR2 YYEEEE. After removal of 2 bases from V and 4 bases from J, the junction contained 4 bases not matched to a gene. CDR3 length: 15 residues. CDR3 sequence: CASSFRQGRTGELFF. The CDR3 bases are TGTGCCAGCAGCTTTAGACAGGGGCGCACCGGGGAGCTGTTTTTT.

The V call is TRBV23-1, the J call TRBJ1-1, with D hard to call. TRBV23-1 is marked as an open reading frame, function uncertain. The CDR3 runs 19 residues. Trimming removed 2 bases from V and 1 base from J, with 23 bases in between. CDR3 amino acids: CASSQRRKIPLPGNTEAFF. DNA of the CDR3: TGCGCCAGCAGTCAAAGACGGAAAATCCCTCTCCCAGGGAACACTGAAGCTTTCTTT.